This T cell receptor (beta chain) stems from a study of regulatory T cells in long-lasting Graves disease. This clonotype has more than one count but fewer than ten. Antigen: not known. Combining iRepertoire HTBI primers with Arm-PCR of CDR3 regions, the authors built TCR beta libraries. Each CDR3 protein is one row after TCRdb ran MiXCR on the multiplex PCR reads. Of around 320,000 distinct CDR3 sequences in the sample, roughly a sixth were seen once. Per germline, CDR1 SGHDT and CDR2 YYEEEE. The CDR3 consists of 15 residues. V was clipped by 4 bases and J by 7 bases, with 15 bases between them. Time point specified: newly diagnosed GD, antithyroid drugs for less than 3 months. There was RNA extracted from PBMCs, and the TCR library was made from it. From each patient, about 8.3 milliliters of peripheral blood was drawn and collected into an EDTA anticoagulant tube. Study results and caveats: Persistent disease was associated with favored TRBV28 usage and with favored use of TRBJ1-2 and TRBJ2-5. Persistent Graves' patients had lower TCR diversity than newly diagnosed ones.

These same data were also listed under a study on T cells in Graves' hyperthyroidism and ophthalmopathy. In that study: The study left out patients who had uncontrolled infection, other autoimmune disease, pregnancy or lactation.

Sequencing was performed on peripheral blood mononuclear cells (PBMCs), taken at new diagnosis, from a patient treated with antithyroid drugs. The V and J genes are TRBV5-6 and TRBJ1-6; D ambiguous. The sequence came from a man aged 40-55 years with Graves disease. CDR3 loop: CASSTFGGDNSPLHF. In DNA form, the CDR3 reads TGTGCCAGCAGCACATTTGGTGGAGACAATTCACCCCTCCACTTT.